This T cell receptor (beta chain) was profiled in a study of T cells in Graves' hyperthyroidism and ophthalmopathy. Whole-study findings and limits: From stable hyperthyroidism, ophthalmopathy was separated by a 13 V-J model. It was a median 6.5 months before onset that the model predicted ophthalmopathy.

Amplification of TCR beta CDR3 regions was performed using RNA transcripts as template. First-round RT-PCR of the TCR CDR3 relied on the HTBI primer set. TCRdb redid the calling of the multiplex PCR reads with MiXCR, one entry per CDR3 protein. The sample holds fewer than 200,000 distinct CDR3 sequences, about 15% seen once. At least ten counts were recorded for this clonotype. The antigen remains unidentified. Sequenced material: blood. This receptor was obtained from a woman between 45 and 60 years old with Graves' hyperthyroidism.

The DNA of the CDR3 is TGCGCCAGCAGCCTCCAACCGGGACTTGGAAAGGGAGGTAGCACAGATACGCAGTATTTT. Its translation is CASSLQPGLGKGGSTDTQYF. The chain is built from TRBV4-1 and TRBJ2-3, with TRBD2 as a possible D gene (6 bases). Germline V CDR1 and CDR2: MGHRA, YSYEKL. The CDR3 covers 20 residues. The V gene lost 4 bases and the J gene lost 0 bases, with 26 bases spanning the gap.